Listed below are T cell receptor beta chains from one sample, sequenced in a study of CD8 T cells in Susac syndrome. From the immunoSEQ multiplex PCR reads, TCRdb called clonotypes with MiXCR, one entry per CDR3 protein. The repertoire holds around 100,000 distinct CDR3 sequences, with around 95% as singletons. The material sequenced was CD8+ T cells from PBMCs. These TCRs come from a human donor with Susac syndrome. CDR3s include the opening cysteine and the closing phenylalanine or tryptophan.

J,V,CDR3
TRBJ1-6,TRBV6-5,CASRGGPLHF
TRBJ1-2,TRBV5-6,CASSLGSSYGYTF
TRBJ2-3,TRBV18,CASSLLSTDTQYF
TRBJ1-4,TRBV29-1,CSGQTGEEKLFF
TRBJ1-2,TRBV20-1,CSARARTANYGYTF
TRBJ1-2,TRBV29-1,CSVGGQTYGYTF
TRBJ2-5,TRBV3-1,CASSPGGGGRETQYF
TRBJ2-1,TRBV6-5,CASSYGIYSYNEQFF
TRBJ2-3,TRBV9,CASSVGLPDTQYF
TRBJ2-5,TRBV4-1,CASSQAGSDQETQYF
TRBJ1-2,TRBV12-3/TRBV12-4,CASRDRQGESGYTF
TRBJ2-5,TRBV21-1,CASSNICRETQYF
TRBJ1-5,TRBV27,CASSLYSGVGQPQHF
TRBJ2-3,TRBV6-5,CASRELAADTQYF
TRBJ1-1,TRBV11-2,CASSWDRGSEAFF
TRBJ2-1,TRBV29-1,CSVEDRRGVILGEQFF
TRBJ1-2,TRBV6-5,CASSEYSPSYGYTF
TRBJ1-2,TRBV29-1,CSVEDSGYTF
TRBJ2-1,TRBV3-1,CASSPPRSGSYNEQFF
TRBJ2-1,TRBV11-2,CASSLEVHEQFF
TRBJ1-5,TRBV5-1,CASSFSKDRGNQPQHF
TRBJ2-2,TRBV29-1,CSVAGGLNTGELFF
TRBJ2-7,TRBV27,CASSLWDRPYEQYF
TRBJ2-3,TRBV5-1,CASGPRDRSTDTQYF
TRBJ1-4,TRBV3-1,CASSQGEKLFF
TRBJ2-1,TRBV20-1,CSGTSGDNEQFF
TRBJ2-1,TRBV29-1,CSVDLFYNEQFF
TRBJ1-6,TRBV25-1,CASTEEYNSPLHF
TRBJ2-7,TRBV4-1,CASSQGGRDYEQYF
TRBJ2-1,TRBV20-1,CSAPSGGGTNEQFF
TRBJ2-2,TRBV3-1,CASRTSGESGELFF
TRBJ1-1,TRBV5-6,CASTKTPNTEAFF
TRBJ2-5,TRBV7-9,CASSFHRDLQETQYF
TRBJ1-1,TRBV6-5,CATGDMNTEAFF
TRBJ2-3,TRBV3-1,CASSQGWRWSDTQYF
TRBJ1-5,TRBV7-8,CASSLEGGVPRNQPQHF
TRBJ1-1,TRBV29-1,CSVIRQGNTEAFF
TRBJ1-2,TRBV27,CASRHRTGNFYGYTF
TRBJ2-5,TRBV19,CASIGTDEETQYF
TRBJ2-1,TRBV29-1,CSVTGTGGVNEQFF
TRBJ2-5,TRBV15,CATSARDSQETQYF
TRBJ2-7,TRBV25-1,CASSDGQGALEQYF
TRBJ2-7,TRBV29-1,CSVVGESYEQYF
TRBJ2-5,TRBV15,CATSRDLGGPRETQYF
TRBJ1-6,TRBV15,CATSRGMTYNSPLHF
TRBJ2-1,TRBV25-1,CASSDHPVDEQFF
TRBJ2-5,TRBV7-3,CASSLPGPSETQYF
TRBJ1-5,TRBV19,CASSIYSDSNQPQHF
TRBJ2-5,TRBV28,CASSLTSASGSRETQYF
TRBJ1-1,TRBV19,CASDTGTNTEAFF
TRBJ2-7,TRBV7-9,CASSTANYEQYF
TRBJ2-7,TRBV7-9,CASSLTGAYEQYF
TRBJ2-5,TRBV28,CASSPGTGGSETQYF
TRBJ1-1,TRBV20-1,CSAREGVGMAFF